A single sample gave rise to the 3 T cell receptor beta chains below, sequenced in a study of T cell repertoires in cytomegalovirus infection. Each CDR3 protein is one row after TCRdb ran MiXCR on the reads. This sample has around 740,000 distinct CDR3 sequences, with roughly a third found just once. The sample was PBMCs. Receptors were obtained from a human donor in good health (CMV status not recorded). Some clones in this sample may be carry-over from other donors' samples.

This clonotype has more than one count but fewer than ten. The gene calls are TRBV25-1 and TRBJ2-6; possibly TRBD1 for D (5 bases). The CDR3 is made up of 18 amino acids. The V gene's germline CDR1 is MGHDK and CDR2 SYGVNS. Trimming left V 4 bases short and J 0 bases short, with 16 bases between. The CDR3 DNA sequence: TGTGCCAGCAGTGCGTCCAGGGCCCCCCACTCTGGGGCCAACGTCCTGACTTTC. The encoded protein is CASSASRAPHSGANVLTF.

The chain carries TRBV7-2 and TRBJ1-2, with D unclear. Trimming removed 2 bases from V and 4 bases from J, with 20 bases in between. CDR3 length equals 17 residues. The V gene's germline CDR1 is SGHTA and CDR2 FQGNSA. The CDR3 nucleotides are TGTGCCAGCAGCTTAACCCCTACCGGGGATTTCGTCTATGGCTACACCTTC. Its translation: CASSLTPTGDFVYGYTF.

The chain joins TRBV7-8 to TRBJ1-1, with D possibly being TRBD1 (6 bases). CDR3 length: 16 amino acids. The ends were cut back, 7 bases at V and 1 base at J, with 19 bases in the middle. CDR1 SGHVS and CDR2 FQNEAQ come from the germline V gene. The CDR3 sequence: CASIPRGKHWNTEAFF. The CDR3 DNA sequence: TGTGCCAGCATCCCTAGGGGGAAACATTGGAACACTGAAGCTTTCTTT. Full variable domain (outside the CDR3, taken from reference TRBV7-8 and TRBJ1-1): GAGVSQSPRYKVAKRGQDVALRCDPISGHVSLFWYQQALGQGPEFLTYFQNEAQLDKSGLPSDRFFAERPEGSVSTLKIQRTQQEDSAVYLCASIPRGKHWNTEAFFGQGTRLTVV.